The next 5 T cell receptor beta chains were all read from a single sample in a study of T cells after yellow fever vaccination. TCRdb independently ran MiXCR on the 5' RACE reads; one entry per CDR3 protein. The data hold hundreds of thousands of distinct CDR3 sequences, with about 19% observed a single time. The specimen comprised PBMCs, sampled 15 days after the yellow fever booster vaccination. The receptors here all came from a man younger than 45 who received the YFV17D yellow fever vaccine.

The rearrangement joins TRBV7-2 to TRBJ2-7, with D possibly matching TRBD2 (6 bases). Trimming pared 6 bases from V and 6 bases from J, leaving 15 bases between. Germline CDR1 SGHTA, CDR2 FQGNSA. The CDR3 has 13 amino acids. The CDR3 nucleotides are TGTGCCAGCAGTCCACTAGCAACCATCGAGCAGTACTTC. This codes for CASSPLATIEQYF.

The chain couples TRBV20-1 to TRBJ2-5; D may be TRBD1 (6 bases). CDR1 DFQATT and CDR2 SNEGSKA come from the germline V gene (reference sequence). The CDR3 length is 14 residues. V lost 3 bases and J lost 4, with 15 bases in between. Here the CDR3 DNA reads TGCAGTGCTAGGAGGACAGCCAGAGGAGAGACCCAGTACTTC. Protein product: CSARRTARGETQYF.

J is TRBJ1-2 and V is TRBV3-1, with 7 positions matching TRBD1. CDR1 is LGHDT, CDR2 YNNKEL, per germline (reference sequence). The V and J ends lost 8 bases and 8 bases, in that order; junction bases with no gene match: 8. The CDR3 contains 12 residues. CDR3 sequence (DNA): TGTGCCAGCCAGGGAGGGGGCACCGGCTACACCTTC. Its translation is CASQGGGTGYTF.

CDR3 sequence reads: CASSDSAGASDTQYF. For the CDR3, the DNA is TGCGCCAGCAGTGACTCAGCGGGAGCGTCAGATACGCAGTATTTT. The chain couples TRBV10-1 to TRBJ2-3; TRBD2 matches 8 bases. The CDR3 length is 15 residues. V lost 3 bases and J lost 4; bases outside the gene matches: 6. Germline assignment: CDR1 WNHNN and CDR2 SYGVQD (reference sequence).

Only a few counts were recorded for this clonotype. This chain joins TRBV19 and TRBJ2-3, with D uncertain. The V end lost 7 bases, the J end lost 2 bases, and 13 bases lay between the germline ends. This CDR3 spans 14 amino acids. Germline assignment: CDR1 LNHDA and CDR2 SQIVND (reference sequence). In nucleotides, the CDR3 is TGTGCCAGTAAGCAGTCCCCAATCACAGATACGCAGTATTTT. It encodes CASKQSPITDTQYF.